This TCR beta chain was obtained from a study of T cells in Graves' hyperthyroidism and ophthalmopathy. General study results and limits: Stable hyperthyroidism and ophthalmopathy were separated using 13 V-J signatures.

This clonotype was observed a few times. Its antigen is not identified. Researchers barred patients who had uncontrolled infection, other autoimmune disease, pregnancy or lactation. From RNA transcripts, TCR beta CDR3 regions were amplified. First-round RT-PCR targeting the TCR CDR3 was performed with the HTBI primer set. TCRdb re-called the multiplex PCR reads through MiXCR, storing one row per CDR3 protein. This sample yields about 640,000 distinct CDR3 sequences, of which about 15% are seen a single time; 9.5% to 15% belongs to the top ten. Germline lookup yields CDR1 SEHNR and CDR2 FQNEAQ (reference sequence). This CDR3 is built from 16 residues. The ends lost 5 bases at V and 3 bases at J; junction bases unmatched: 6.

The sample was blood. V gene TRBV7-9 combines with J gene TRBJ2-1, with TRBD2 identical over 11 bases. This clonotype originated in a woman aged 50 to 65 with Graves' ophthalmopathy. The CDR3 region has the DNA TGTGCCAGCAGCCGCCCTACTAGCGGGAGCTACAATGAGCAGTTCTTC. This encodes CASSRPTSGSYNEQFF.